The clone carrying this T cell receptor beta chain was observed a few times. Antigen: not known. The data were obtained in a study of T cells in Graves' hyperthyroidism and ophthalmopathy. Uncontrolled infection, other autoimmune disease, pregnancy or lactation excluded patients. Used for diagnoses were clinical symptoms, serum thyroxine and TRAb, thyroid ultrasound and orbital computed tomography. Study observations and caveats: Ophthalmopathy and stable hyperthyroidism were told apart by a 13 V-J model.

In germline, CDR1 is SEHNR, CDR2 FQNEAQ (reference sequence). The CDR3 consists of 15 residues. The germline V and J ends were trimmed by 2 bases and 5 bases, with 12 bases remaining between them. What was amplified from RNA transcripts were TCR beta CDR3 regions. TCR CDR3 underwent first-round RT-PCR with the HTBI primer set. In TCRdb, the multiplex PCR reads were re-called with MiXCR into one record per CDR3 protein. Of 550,000 to 700,000 distinct CDR3 sequences listed, 46% are singletons. The TCR sequence derives from an adult woman with Graves' disease, either hyperthyroidism or ophthalmopathy (not recorded which). The gene calls are TRBV7-9 and TRBJ1-4; D is uncertain. Sequences were obtained from peripheral blood or thyroid tissue (not recorded which). CDR3 sequence (DNA): TGTGCCAGCAGCTTACCAGGCCAACCGAATGAAAAACTGTTTTTT. This gives the protein CASSLPGQPNEKLFF.